This is a list of T cell receptor beta chains from one sample in a study of T-cell memory formation after mild COVID-19. TCRdb processed the 5' RACE reads anew with MiXCR; each CDR3 protein has one entry. The data show about 540,000 distinct CDR3 sequences, around 21% seen once. Material: PBMCs or a T cell subset sorted from them (not recorded which). Receptors originate from an adult woman who had mild COVID-19 (a few samples of this study predate the infection). Cell type and time point are not known. Each CDR3 is given with its conserved first and last residue. Each record gives: V gene, D gene, clone size, J gene, CDR3 DNA, CDR3 protein. The D gene is left open where the match is weak. The size of a clone is reported for some rows only, either as once, few or many, or as a class for expanded clones.

v_gene: TRBV5-1
d_gene: TRBD1
abundance: few
j_gene: TRBJ2-7
CDR3nt: TGCGCCAGCAGCTGGGACAGTCGGCGCGAGCAGTACTTC
CDR3aa: CASSWDSRREQYF

v_gene: TRBV12-3/TRBV12-4
d_gene: TRBD1
abundance: NA
j_gene: TRBJ1-6
CDR3nt: TGTGCCAGAAGTGGAATGGGGACAGGGAATTCACCCCTCCACTTT
CDR3aa: CARSGMGTGNSPLHF

v_gene: TRBV15
d_gene: NA
abundance: few
j_gene: TRBJ2-3
CDR3nt: TGTGCCACCAGCAGACCCCTGGGACCCAGGGGGGAAGATACGCAGTATTTT
CDR3aa: CATSRPLGPRGEDTQYF

v_gene: TRBV10-3
d_gene: NA
abundance: NA
j_gene: TRBJ2-7
CDR3nt: TGTGCCATCAGTGCAGTAGGTAGCGGAACCTACGAGCAGTACTTC
CDR3aa: CAISAVGSGTYEQYF

v_gene: TRBV20-1
d_gene: NA
abundance: few
j_gene: TRBJ1-4
CDR3nt: TGCAGTGCTAGACAGGGGCTCGGGGATGAAAAACTGTTTTTT
CDR3aa: CSARQGLGDEKLFF

v_gene: TRBV5-1
d_gene: NA
abundance: NA
j_gene: TRBJ2-7
CDR3nt: TGCGCCAGCAGCTTGGACCAACAGGGATTGGGCGAGCAGTACTTC
CDR3aa: CASSLDQQGLGEQYF

v_gene: TRBV30
d_gene: TRBD2
abundance: many
j_gene: TRBJ2-5
CDR3nt: TGTGCCTGGAGAGGACTAGCGGCAAAAGAGACCCAGTACTTC
CDR3aa: CAWRGLAAKETQYF

v_gene: TRBV3-1
d_gene: TRBD1
abundance: many
j_gene: TRBJ2-1
CDR3nt: TGTGCCAGCAGCCAAGCTATCATGGAGGGACAGGGGTACTACAATGAGCAGTTCTTC
CDR3aa: CASSQAIMEGQGYYNEQFF

v_gene: TRBV6-2/TRBV6-3
d_gene: TRBD2
abundance: few
j_gene: TRBJ2-3
CDR3nt: TGTGCCAGCAGTTACGTAGCGGGAGGGGCAGATACGCAGTATTTT
CDR3aa: CASSYVAGGADTQYF

v_gene: TRBV9
d_gene: NA
abundance: few
j_gene: TRBJ2-1
CDR3nt: TGTGCCAGCAGCTCTATGGGGGCGAGCTCCTACAATGAGCAGTTCTTC
CDR3aa: CASSSMGASSYNEQFF

v_gene: TRBV12-3/TRBV12-4
d_gene: NA
abundance: NA
j_gene: TRBJ1-1
CDR3nt: TGTGCAAGCAGCTGGTTCCGAGCCGACACTGAAGCTTTCTTT
CDR3aa: CASSWFRADTEAFF

v_gene: TRBV20-1
d_gene: NA
abundance: few
j_gene: TRBJ1-2
CDR3nt: TGCAGTGCTAGAGATCCGCGGCACAACTATGGCTACACCTTC
CDR3aa: CSARDPRHNYGYTF

v_gene: TRBV7-2
d_gene: TRBD1
abundance: few
j_gene: TRBJ1-1
CDR3nt: TGTGCCAGCAGCCCCCTGACAGGGGTGAACACTGAAGCTTTCTTT
CDR3aa: CASSPLTGVNTEAFF

v_gene: TRBV12-5
d_gene: NA
abundance: NA
j_gene: TRBJ1-2
CDR3nt: TGTGCTAGTGGTTTGGCGGACGGAGCCTATGGCTACACCTTC
CDR3aa: CASGLADGAYGYTF

v_gene: TRBV12-3/TRBV12-4
d_gene: NA
abundance: NA
j_gene: TRBJ1-1
CDR3nt: TGTGCCAGCATCATCCCCGGACGGACCACTGAAGCTTTCTTT
CDR3aa: CASIIPGRTTEAFF

v_gene: TRBV3-1
d_gene: NA
abundance: few
j_gene: TRBJ1-1
CDR3nt: TGTGCCAGCAGCCATGGGAGTGCGTCCCCAAAAGCTTTCTTT
CDR3aa: CASSHGSASPKAFF

v_gene: TRBV4-1
d_gene: NA
abundance: few
j_gene: TRBJ2-2
CDR3nt: TGCGCCAGCAGCTTCCAGGGATTTGGTACCGGGGAGCTGTTTTTT
CDR3aa: CASSFQGFGTGELFF

v_gene: TRBV14
d_gene: NA
abundance: few
j_gene: TRBJ1-2
CDR3nt: TGTGCCAGCAGGCAGTCAGCTAACTATGGCTACACCTTC
CDR3aa: CASRQSANYGYTF

v_gene: TRBV5-1
d_gene: TRBD1
abundance: few
j_gene: TRBJ1-6
CDR3nt: TGCGCCAGCAGCGATGAGCGGGCAGGGGGCTCCTATAATTCACCCCTCCACTTT
CDR3aa: CASSDERAGGSYNSPLHF

v_gene: TRBV12-3/TRBV12-4
d_gene: TRBD1
abundance: few
j_gene: TRBJ1-1
CDR3nt: TGTGCCAGCAGACGGGACAGGGGGCGGACTGAAGCTTTCTTT
CDR3aa: CASRRDRGRTEAFF

v_gene: TRBV7-8
d_gene: TRBD1
abundance: NA
j_gene: TRBJ1-5
CDR3nt: TGTGCCAGCAGCGCAACCTCTTTCGTCGGACAGGATAGCAATCAGCCCCAGCATTTT
CDR3aa: CASSATSFVGQDSNQPQHF

v_gene: TRBV6-2/TRBV6-3
d_gene: NA
abundance: NA
j_gene: TRBJ2-3
CDR3nt: TGTGCCAGCAGTTACGCGCAGAGCAGAGGTTCGGTTTCTAGCACAGATACGCAGTATTTT
CDR3aa: CASSYAQSRGSVSSTDTQYF

v_gene: TRBV7-2
d_gene: NA
abundance: NA
j_gene: TRBJ2-1
CDR3nt: TGTGCCAGCAGCTCCACCAATGAGCAGTTCTTC
CDR3aa: CASSSTNEQFF

v_gene: TRBV5-1
d_gene: NA
abundance: NA
j_gene: TRBJ2-1
CDR3nt: TGCGCCAGCACCAGCGGAACTCTCAACAATGAGCAGTTCTTC
CDR3aa: CASTSGTLNNEQFF

v_gene: TRBV6-2/TRBV6-3
d_gene: NA
abundance: NA
j_gene: TRBJ2-7
CDR3nt: TGTGCCAGCAGACCCCCCGGGACCGAGTTAACCGAGCAGTACTTC
CDR3aa: CASRPPGTELTEQYF

v_gene: TRBV19
d_gene: NA
abundance: NA
j_gene: TRBJ2-7
CDR3nt: TGTGCCAGTAGTATGCTGACGACAGCCTCCTCCTACGAGCAGTACTTC
CDR3aa: CASSMLTTASSYEQYF

v_gene: TRBV11-2
d_gene: NA
abundance: NA
j_gene: TRBJ1-2
CDR3nt: TGTGCCAGCAGCTTAGAAAACGGGGCCGAGCATGGCTACACCTTC
CDR3aa: CASSLENGAEHGYTF

v_gene: TRBV6-1
d_gene: NA
abundance: few
j_gene: TRBJ2-7
CDR3nt: TGTGCCAGCAGTGTTCAGGAAGGGTTTCTGGCTGGCGAGCAGTACTTC
CDR3aa: CASSVQEGFLAGEQYF

v_gene: TRBV4-3
d_gene: NA
abundance: NA
j_gene: TRBJ2-3
CDR3nt: TGCGCCAGCAGCCCTATTCCGGTAGCAGATACGCAGTATTTT
CDR3aa: CASSPIPVADTQYF

v_gene: TRBV6-5
d_gene: TRBD2
abundance: few
j_gene: TRBJ2-1
CDR3nt: TGTGCCAGCAGGCCACTAGCGGGGGTTAAGGTTTATGAGCAGTTCTTC
CDR3aa: CASRPLAGVKVYEQFF

v_gene: TRBV12-5
d_gene: NA
abundance: NA
j_gene: TRBJ1-1
CDR3nt: TGTGCCAGCAGTTTAGTGCAGGGTCGGAACACTGAAGCTTTCTTT
CDR3aa: CASSLVQGRNTEAFF

v_gene: TRBV19
d_gene: NA
abundance: few
j_gene: TRBJ1-1
CDR3nt: TGCGCCAGTAGTATATTCGAGTCCTCTGAAGCTTTCTTT
CDR3aa: CASSIFESSEAFF

v_gene: TRBV12-3/TRBV12-4
d_gene: TRBD2
abundance: many
j_gene: TRBJ2-2
CDR3nt: TGTGCCAGCAGTTTAATGGTAGCGGGGACCGGGGAGCTGTTTTTT
CDR3aa: CASSLMVAGTGELFF

v_gene: TRBV7-3
d_gene: TRBD2
abundance: few
j_gene: TRBJ2-1
CDR3nt: TGTGCCAGCAGCTTCTTAGCGGGGGGTACCTACAATGAGCAGTTCTTC
CDR3aa: CASSFLAGGTYNEQFF

v_gene: TRBV7-6
d_gene: TRBD1
abundance: NA
j_gene: TRBJ2-1
CDR3nt: TGTGCCAGCAGCTTAGCCGCGACAGGGTACAATGAGCAGTTCTTC
CDR3aa: CASSLAATGYNEQFF

v_gene: TRBV5-1
d_gene: NA
abundance: few
j_gene: TRBJ2-2
CDR3nt: TGCGCCAGCAGCTTGGGGGTCTACACCGGGGAGCTGTTTTTT
CDR3aa: CASSLGVYTGELFF

v_gene: TRBV4-1
d_gene: NA
abundance: NA
j_gene: TRBJ2-7
CDR3nt: TGCGCCAGCAGCCAAGATCCTTTAAGGACCCACACTACGGAGCAGTACTTC
CDR3aa: CASSQDPLRTHTTEQYF